This passage covers 3 T cell receptor beta chains from one sample sequenced in a study of blood T cell repertoires in COVID-19. Some clones are missing from TCRdb's copy, which holds only in-frame ones; the method was immunoSEQ multiplex PCR. This table has roughly 60,000 clones, roughly 87% appearing once. The sequencing sample was made of peripheral blood. The receptor set was obtained from a human donor with acute or convalescent COVID-19. The donor label of this sample is uncertain.

V usage is TRBV3-1 (or the pseudogene TRBV3-2) and J usage is TRBJ2-2; a possible D gene is TRBD2 (6 bases). The CDR3 spans 16 residues. Trimming took off 0 bases at V and 5 bases at J, with 13 bases between the two ends. From germline, CDR1 is LGHDT and CDR2 YNNKEL (reference sequence). CDR3 DNA: TGTGCCAGCAGCCAAGATGGAGGGGTTTTGACCGGGGAGCTGTTTTTT. Its translation is CASSQDGGVLTGELFF.

The V gene is TRBV11-3, the J gene TRBJ2-2; 12 bases are shared with TRBD2. Unmatched junction bases numbered 4, after V lost 4 bases and J lost 1 base. CDR1 and CDR2 from the germline V gene are SGHNT and YENEEA. The CDR3 consists of 17 residues. The CDR3 nucleotides are TGTGCCAGCAGCTCAGGACTAGCGGGGTTGAACACCGGGGAGCTGTTTTTT. Its translation: CASSSGLAGLNTGELFF.

The chain combines TRBV5-4 with TRBJ1-3; 7 bases match TRBD1. The CDR3 length is 16 residues. The J segment lost 4 bases and the V segment lost 2 bases, leaving 9 bases of the junction unmatched. Germline lookup yields CDR1 SGHNT and CDR2 YYREEE (reference sequence). The CDR3 reads CASSFPDRVGGNTIYF. The DNA of the CDR3 is TGTGCCAGCAGCTTCCCCGACAGGGTAGGGGGAAACACCATATATTTT.